A single T cell receptor (beta chain) is shown here with its context. What antigen it recognizes has not been identified. Per-base quality was not reported, and no clone a single base away is much larger than it. The sample's time point label, decoded: patch test 3, about 24 weeks after DPC sensitization. This specimen's treatment or condition label, per the study, means: therapeutic diphenylcyclopropenone sensitization with weekly scalp DPC. Blood at each patch-test visit was drawn before the patch test was applied. Patients were considered eligible if aged 18 to 70, diagnosed with alopecia and deemed suitable for DPC therapy, and patients were excluded if pregnant. Total RNA was isolated from unfractionated whole blood collected in Tempus Blood RNA tubes. These data come from a study of human T cells and chemical hapten exposure (dated by TCRdb to the early 2020s). Background for the entire study: For sensitization, 2% DPC in acetone was applied to a 2 cm by 2 cm area of upper inner arm skin. Libraries were combined into a pool for sequencing, and differences in TCR yield between samples came mainly from small differences in library volumes within the pool. Blood samples were taken from patients before sensitization (week 0) and at 2, 6 and about 24 weeks after DPC sensitization. Most of the patients in the cohort were female, and the cohort covered alopecia areata with under or over 50% scalp involvement, alopecia totalis and alopecia universalis. Patients additionally received weekly therapeutic DPC doses to the scalp throughout the approximately 24-week study period. For TCR sequencing, blood came from 25 to 35 alopecia patients at anywhere from one to four time points (pre-sensitization, 2, 6 and 24 weeks). The study tracked peripheral blood TCR repertoire changes in vivo during primary and secondary sensitization to the hapten diphenylcyclopropenone (DPC) in alopecia patients. Patch testing on the upper back used Finn chambers containing 0.01% DPC, with scoring done after 6 days according to International Contact Dermatitis Research Group standards. Paper-wide results and their limitations: All patients had alopecia, a presumed autoimmune disease, so their immune response might differ from that of healthy individuals. Patch test score was positively correlated with the number of PT1 expanded TCRs, with significance at thresholds 8, 16 and 32 but not at 4. The number of TCRs above 1 in 1000 frequency did not change with DPC sensitization; there was no evidence of global repertoire structure alterations. Compared with pre-sensitization or healthy control sets, expanded TCRs formed significantly more large CDR3 similarity clusters, which is consistent with antigen-driven responses. After repeated subsampling, the strength of the expansion versus patch-test correlation and the threshold at which it became significant changed.

Library preparation was by RACE. The listed sequencing device is NextSeq 500. During library preparation, unique molecular identifiers were attached to individual cDNA molecules so that TCRs could be counted in a quantitative, reproducible way. Both TCR alpha and TCR beta chains were sequenced from each blood RNA sample. On the authors' methods: Samples had a median of roughly 87,000 TCRs, with a range from 23,224 to 690,600. The Decombinator software suite was used to annotate the V, J and CDR3 of the TCR reads. Every sample was subsampled to the same number of TCRs (28,000) for the PS versus PT1 abundance plots. TCRs were defined as expanded if absent before sensitization and observed at least eight times at the 2-week time point. TCRdb handled the public reads itself, with Q25 trimming in fastp and clone calling in MiXCR, and kept productive beta chains. Every distinct CDR3 protein forms one entry, paired with its most common genes and DNA. TCRdb, not the original authors, processed these V and J calls. The sample profile shows tens of thousands of distinct CDR3 sequences; roughly 13% of them were found once. Around 5.7% of the sample rests with the top ten.

The source of this sequence is a woman aged 45 to 65 with alopecia areata. Some clones in this sample may be carry-over from other donors' samples. Source: whole blood, taken in connection with sensitization to the hapten diphenylcyclopropenone (DPC).

The CDR3 is CASSLRMNTEAFF. The base sequence is TGTGCCAGCAGCCTTAGAATGAACACTGAAGCTTTCTTT. The rearranged chain carries TRBV7-3 and TRBJ1-1, with no D gene named confidently. V lost 5 bases and J lost 0 bases; the stretch between them is 7 bases long. As encoded in the germline V gene, CDR1 is SGHTA while CDR2 is FQGTGA. The CDR3 covers 13 residues, taking in both the cysteine and the phenylalanine. The sequence is cut down to CDR3 DNA, 39 bases in frame from base 1.